These 27 T cell receptor beta chains share one sample of origin, sequenced in a study of shared clonotypes between healthy human individuals (dated by TCRdb to 2019 to 2021). Library preparation was by the immunoSEQ multiplex PCR assay. This is the immuneACCESS table as TCRdb keeps it, with only in-frame sequences that have V and J called. A part of the clones is gone; compared with another copy, unresolved V genes explain less than half, and the rest is unexplained. The sample yields some 92,000 clones; roughly half were counted once. The ten largest clonotypes hold about 15% of the sample. Sequenced material: PBMCs. These receptors came from a woman aged 40-49 years in good health. Some clones in this sample may be carry-over from other donors' samples.

This clone was seen more than once but under ten times. The chain is built from TRBV6-1 and TRBJ2-5; 9 nucleotides align to TRBD2. V lost 4 bases, J lost 1 base, and 4 bases stayed unmatched. The CDR3 has 15 amino acids. Germline V gene sequence: CDR1 MNHNS, CDR2 SASEGT. CDR3 amino acids: CASSASGRPQETQYF. The CDR3 DNA follows: TGTGCCAGCAGTGCGAGCGGGAGGCCCCAAGAGACCCAGTACTTC.

The V gene is TRBV5-1, the J gene TRBJ2-5; perhaps TRBD2 as D (6 bases). TRBJ2-7 matches the DNA end more closely, so the J call is doubtful. The CDR3 consists of 14 residues. Germline CDR1 reads SGHRS; CDR2 reads YFSETQ. The CDR3 DNA reads as TGCGCCAGCCATCAAGGGGCGGGGACCTACGAGCAGTACTTC. The encoded protein is CASHQGAGTYEQYF.

The chain couples TRBV4-1 to TRBJ1-6; no definite D call. This CDR3 has 17 amino acids. Trimming took off 5 bases at V and 8 bases at J, with 22 bases between the two ends. Per the germline V gene, CDR1 is MGHRA and CDR2 is YSYEKL. The CDR3 region has the DNA TGCGCCAGCAGCAAAATACACCCACGGGGTAGGGATTCACCCCTCCACTTT. Amino acid sequence: CASSKIHPRGRDSPLHF.

V is TRBV7-9 and J is TRBJ2-1; D remains unclear. The CDR3 sequence is 15 residues long. CDR1 and CDR2 from the germline V gene are SEHNR and FQNEAQ (reference sequence). V lost 3 bases and J lost 5, with 14 bases in between. Here the CDR3 DNA reads TGTGCCAGCAGCTTGATAGGAGTAACCAACAATGAGCAGTTCTTC. The encoded protein is CASSLIGVTNNEQFF.

In its sample, this clone was seen many times. This chain uses TRBV10-3 with TRBJ2-5; D possibly corresponds to TRBD2 (9 bases). The CDR3 runs 17 residues. V gave up 6 bases and J gave up 2 bases, with 22 bases separating them. In germline, CDR1 is ENHRY, CDR2 SYGVKD. For the CDR3, the DNA is TGTGCCATCAGCGACAGGGGTTCAGCGGGGGGACAAGAGACCCAGTACTTC. Translating it yields CAISDRGSAGGQETQYF.

In regard to this clone: Other DNA sequences in the same sample also yield this CDR3. The gene calls are TRBV5-1 and TRBJ1-2, with D possibly being TRBD1 (5 bases). The CDR3 has 14 amino acids. V lost 4 bases and J 2 bases, leaving 12 bases between the germline ends. Germline V gene sequence: CDR1 SGHRS, CDR2 YFSETQ. CDR3: CASSPQGGNYGYTF. The DNA for the CDR3 is TGCGCCAGCAGCCCCCAGGGTGGGAACTATGGCTACACCTTC. Looking up the rest from reference TRBV5-1 and TRBJ1-2 gives the full variable domain: KAGVTQTPRYLIKTRGQQVTLSCSPISGHRSVSWYQQTPGQGLQFLFEYFSETQRNKGNFPGRFSGRQFSNSRSEMNVSTLELGDSALYLCASSPQGGNYGYTFGSGTRLTVV.

This clone was counted only a few times. The CDR3 region is CASSAGLAYEQYF. In DNA, the CDR3 is TGTGCCAGCAGCGCAGGACTGGCCTACGAGCAGTACTTC. The rearrangement joins TRBV7-9 to TRBJ2-5; tentative D call: TRBD2 (5 bases). The J call is doubtful: the DNA matches TRBJ2-7 better. CDR1 SEHNR and CDR2 FQNEAQ come from the germline V gene (reference sequence). This CDR3 is 13 amino acids long.

Within the sample, this clone is medium-sized (0.01 to 0.1%). J is TRBJ2-3 and V is TRBV4-3; D unclear. The germline CDR1 and CDR2 sequences are LGHNA and YSLEER. This CDR3 region has 15 residues. Deletions cut 0 bases from V and 4 bases from J, with 11 bases between. CDR3 DNA: TGCGCCAGCAGCCAAGATAGGCTGGGTGCAGATACGCAGTATTTT. As protein: CASSQDRLGADTQYF.

The chain couples TRBV19 to TRBJ1-1, with D tentatively TRBD1 (6 bases). Trimming left V 9 bases short and J 1 base short, with 15 bases between. In germline, CDR1 is LNHDA, CDR2 SQIVND (reference sequence). The CDR3 covers 14 residues. CDR3 sequence: CASSDRLANTEAFF. The CDR3, as DNA: TGTGCCAGCAGTGACAGGTTGGCGAACACTGAAGCTTTCTTT.

This clone was seen many times. The CDR3 nucleotides read TGCGCCAGCAGCGGTTCAGGAAACACCGGGGAGCTGTTTTTT. Translated: CASSGSGNTGELFF. The V call is TRBV5-1, the J call TRBJ2-2; D ambiguous. With 4 bases removed from V and 2 bases from J, the gap between germline ends came to 9 bases. CDR1 and CDR2 (germline): SGHRS, YFSETQ. The CDR3 runs to 14 residues.

The rearrangement joins TRBV30 to TRBJ1-6; weak D call: TRBD1 (6 bases). Trimming cost V 3 bases and J 7 bases, with 13 bases left between them. CDR1 is GTSNPN, CDR2 SVGIG, per germline (reference sequence). The CDR3 sequence is 14 residues long. Here the CDR3 DNA reads TGTGCCTGGAGCTCCGGGACACCGAATTCACCCCTCCACTTT. This translates into CAWSSGTPNSPLHF. Full variable domain (rest looked up from reference TRBV30 and TRBJ1-6): SQTIHQWPATLVQPVGSPLSLECTVEGTSNPNLYWYRQAAGRGLQLLFYSVGIGQISSEVPQNLSASRPQDRQFILSSKKLLLSDSGFYLCAWSSGTPNSPLHFGNGTRLTVT.

As concerns this clone: At one end, the junction sequence differs from germline, possibly due to a read error. Within the sample, other DNA sequences also encode this same CDR3. The CDR3 DNA reads as TGCGCCTGGTCTTCTAGGCTGGATAGCAATCAGCCCCAGCATTTT. This gives the protein CAWSSRLDSNQPQHF. The genes are TRBV30 and TRBJ1-5; D gene unclear. Per germline, CDR1 GTSNPN and CDR2 SVGIG (reference sequence). The CDR3 runs to 15 residues.

This clone was counted many times. A junction end diverges from the germline sequence, so it may reflect a read error. This chain connects TRBV18 to TRBJ2-2; no clear D gene. Germline CDR1 reads KGHSH; CDR2 reads LQKENI. CDR3 length: 15 residues. CDR3 in amino acids: CACSPRLTNTGELFF. CDR3 nucleotides: TGTGCCTGCTCACCACGGCTAACGAACACCGGGGAGCTGTTTTTT.

The chain uses TRBV4-2 and TRBJ2-1, with D possibly being TRBD1 (6 bases). Germline CDR1 is LGHNA and CDR2 is YNFKEQ. The CDR3 extends over 15 amino acids. The V end lost 0 bases, the J end lost 10 bases, and 16 bases lay between the germline ends. CDR3 DNA sequence: TGTGCCAGCAGCCAAGATTGGGCGGAGACAGGCGAGCAGTTCTTC. Translated, it gives CASSQDWAETGEQFF.

This chain joins TRBV7-8 and TRBJ1-3, with D perhaps TRBD1 (6 bases). The germline V and J ends were trimmed by 1 base and 4 bases, with 8 bases remaining between them. CDR3 size: 14 residues. Per germline, CDR1 SGHVS and CDR2 FQNEAQ. CDR3 bases: TGTGCCAGCAGCTTAGGAGGACAGGGAAACACCATATATTTT. Its translation is CASSLGGQGNTIYF.

As to this clone: Different DNA sequences within this sample yield the same CDR3. The chain employs TRBV30 and TRBJ1-4; D is undetermined. Trimming left V 0 bases short and J 5 bases short, with 7 bases between. Germline-derived CDR1 and CDR2 are GTSNPN and SVGIG (reference sequence). The CDR3 covers 13 residues. The DNA of the CDR3 is TGTGCCTGGAGTGTTGAGGTGAATGAAAAACTGTTTTTT. It encodes CAWSVEVNEKLFF.

This clone has a handful of counts. V and J are TRBV6-1 and TRBJ2-7; 9 bases align to TRBD1. This CDR3 comprises 15 residues. Trimming removed 10 bases from V and 2 bases from J; junction bases left unmatched: 12. Germline values: CDR1 MNHNS, CDR2 SASEGT. The CDR3 reads CATHLRDRETYEQYF. CDR3 sequence (DNA): TGTGCCACGCACCTCCGGGACAGGGAAACCTACGAGCAGTACTTC.

This clone was counted many times. V usage is TRBV30 and J usage is TRBJ2-7; D is unclear. Between the trimmed V and J ends, which lost 0 bases and 3 bases, there was a span of 9 bases. The CDR3 is 13 residues long. Per germline, CDR1 GTSNPN and CDR2 SVGIG (reference sequence). Here the CDR3 DNA reads TGTGCCTGGAGTGTAGGCCTTGGCTACGAGCAGTACTTC. Amino acid sequence: CAWSVGLGYEQYF.

Regarding this clone: A much larger clone differs from this one at a single base, so this may be a read error. The genes are TRBV4-3 and TRBJ2-6; a weak D match, TRBD1 (6 bases). The germline V gene has CDR1 LGHNA and CDR2 YSLEER. CDR3 size: 16 residues. The CDR3 region is CASSQDAGVGANVLAF. The CDR3 bases are TGCGCCAGCAGCCAAGATGCAGGGGTCGGGGCCAACGTCCTGGCTTTC.

The chain is built from TRBV4-2 and TRBJ2-1; 9 bases match TRBD2. V gave up 4 bases and J gave up 9 bases; unmatched junction bases: 10. The CDR3 loop spans 15 amino acids. Germline V lookup: CDR1 LGHNA, CDR2 YNFKEQ. CDR3 in amino acids: CASSPLSGTSFEQFF. CDR3 nucleotide sequence: TGTGCCAGCAGCCCCCTTTCCGGGACTAGCTTTGAGCAGTTCTTC.

The J gene is TRBJ2-1, the V gene TRBV18; D unclear. CDR1 is KGHSH, CDR2 LQKENI, per germline. V lost 2 bases and J lost 9, with 8 bases in between. The length of the CDR3 is 12 residues. This CDR3 is CASSPISGEQFF. The CDR3 DNA sequence: TGTGCCAGCTCACCAATCTCTGGTGAGCAGTTCTTC.

The rearrangement uses TRBV11-1 and TRBJ2-7; either TRBD1 or TRBD2 may supply D (5 bases each). The CDR3 has 12 amino acids. V lost 4 bases to trimming and J lost 4 bases, with 8 bases between them. CDR1 and CDR2 (germline): SGHAT, FQDESV (reference sequence). The CDR3: CASSWDGYEQYF. The CDR3 DNA is TGTGCCAGCAGCTGGGACGGTTACGAGCAGTACTTC.

The J gene is TRBJ2-1, the V gene TRBV7-9; possibly TRBD2 for D (5 bases). Deletions cut 5 bases from V and 15 bases from J, with 17 bases between. Germline values: CDR1 SEHNR, CDR2 FQNEAQ (reference sequence). This CDR3 has 12 amino acids. The CDR3 coding sequence is TGTGCCAGCAGCCCCGAGGGCGTCGGGTGGTTCTTC. This encodes CASSPEGVGWFF.

V usage is TRBV29-1 and J usage is TRBJ1-2, with a possible D match to TRBD1 (5 bases). The CDR3 runs to 16 residues. The germline V and J ends were trimmed by 5 bases and 4 bases, with 23 bases remaining between them. In germline, CDR1 is SQVTM, CDR2 ANQGSEA. The DNA of the CDR3 is TGCAGCGTTCGGGATACGTCGATTGACAGCGCCTATGGCTACACCTTC. Protein product: CSVRDTSIDSAYGYTF.

This clone was counted at least ten times. The chain uses TRBV27 and TRBJ2-5; 11 bases agree with TRBD2. CDR3 size: 15 residues. Germline values: CDR1 MNHEY, CDR2 SMNVEV (reference sequence). The V and J ends lost 4 bases and 7 bases, in that order; junction bases with no gene match: 8. CDR3 sequence (DNA): TGTGCCAGCAGTTGGGGTAGCGGGAGGGCCGGGACCCAGTACTTC. Protein: CASSWGSGRAGTQYF.

This clone has ten or more counts. The chain carries TRBV9 and TRBJ1-1; D is uncertain. CDR1 SGDLS and CDR2 YYNGEE come from the germline V gene. This CDR3 spans 13 amino acids. Trimming cost V 0 bases and J 7 bases, with 10 bases left between them. The CDR3 is CASSVGAGNEAFF. Here the CDR3 DNA reads TGTGCCAGCAGCGTAGGGGCAGGCAATGAAGCTTTCTTT.

The chain recombines TRBV29-1 with TRBJ2-7; D not certain. The CDR3 is made up of 12 amino acids. With 4 bases removed from V and 0 bases from J, the gap between germline ends came to 7 bases. CDR1 and CDR2 (germline): SQVTM, ANQGSEA. The CDR3 coding sequence is TGCAGCGTTGCGACTCTCTCCTACGAGCAGTACTTC. Translating it yields CSVATLSYEQYF.